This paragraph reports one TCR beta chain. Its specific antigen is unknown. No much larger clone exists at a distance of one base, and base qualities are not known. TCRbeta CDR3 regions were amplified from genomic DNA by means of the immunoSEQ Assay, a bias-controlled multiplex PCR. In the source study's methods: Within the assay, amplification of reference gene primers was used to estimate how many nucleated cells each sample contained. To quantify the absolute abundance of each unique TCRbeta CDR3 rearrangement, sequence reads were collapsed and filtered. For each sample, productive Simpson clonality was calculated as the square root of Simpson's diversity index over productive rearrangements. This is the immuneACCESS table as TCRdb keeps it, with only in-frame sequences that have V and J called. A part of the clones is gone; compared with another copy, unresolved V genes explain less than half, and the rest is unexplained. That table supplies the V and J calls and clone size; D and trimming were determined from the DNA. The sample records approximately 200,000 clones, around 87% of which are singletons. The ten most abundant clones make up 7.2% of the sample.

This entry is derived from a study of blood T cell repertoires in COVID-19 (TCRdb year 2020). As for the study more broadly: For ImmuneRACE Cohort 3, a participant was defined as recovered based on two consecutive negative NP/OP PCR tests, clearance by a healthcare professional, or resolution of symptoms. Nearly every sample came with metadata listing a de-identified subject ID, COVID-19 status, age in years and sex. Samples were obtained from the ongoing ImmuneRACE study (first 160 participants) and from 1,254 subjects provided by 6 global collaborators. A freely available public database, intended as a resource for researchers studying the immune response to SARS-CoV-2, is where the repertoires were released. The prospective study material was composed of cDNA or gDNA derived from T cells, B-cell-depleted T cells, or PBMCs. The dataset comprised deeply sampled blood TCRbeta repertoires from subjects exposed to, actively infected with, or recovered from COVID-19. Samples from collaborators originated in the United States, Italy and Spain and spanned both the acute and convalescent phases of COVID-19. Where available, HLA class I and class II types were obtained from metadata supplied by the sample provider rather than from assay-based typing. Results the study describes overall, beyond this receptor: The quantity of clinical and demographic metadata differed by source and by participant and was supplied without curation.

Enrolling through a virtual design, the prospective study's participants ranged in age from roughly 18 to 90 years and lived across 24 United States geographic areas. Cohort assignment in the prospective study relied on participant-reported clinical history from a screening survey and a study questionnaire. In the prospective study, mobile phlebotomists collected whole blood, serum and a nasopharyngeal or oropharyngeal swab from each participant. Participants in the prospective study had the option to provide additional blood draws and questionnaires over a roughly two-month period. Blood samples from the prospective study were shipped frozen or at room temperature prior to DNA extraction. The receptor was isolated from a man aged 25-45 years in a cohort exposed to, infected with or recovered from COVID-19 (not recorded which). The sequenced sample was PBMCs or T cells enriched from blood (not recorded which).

The DNA reads TGTGCCAGCAGCTTAGGGGCGGTTATGGGTGTAGGATGGAATGAGCAGTTCTTC. Its translation reads: CASSLGAVMGVGWNEQFF. The rearrangement combines TRBV27 with TRBJ2-1; TRBD1 might be the D gene, on 5 matching bases. At the junction V is shortened by 6 bases and J by 7 bases, with 28 bases in between. Taken from cysteine to phenylalanine, the CDR3 has 18 residues. Solely the CDR3 DNA is kept, with 54 bases framed from the first base. Looking up the germline V gene (reference sequence) yields CDR1 MNHEY and CDR2 SMNVEV.